The TCR beta chain under discussion was sequenced for a study of blood T cell repertoires in COVID-19. Produced via immunoSEQ multiplex PCR; TCRdb's table is partial and in-frame only. The table has roughly 320,000 clones, approximately 84% seen once. Those who participated ranged in age from roughly 18 to 89 years and resided in 24 US areas. Participants' reported clinical history set cohort assignment. What the recovered Cohort 3 donors had was two negative PCRs, clearance, or symptom resolution. J gave up 8 bases and V 4 bases, and 6 bases lay outside the gene matches. Germline-derived CDR1 and CDR2 are SGHRS and YFSETQ. The CDR3 is made up of 13 amino acids.

The specimen was PBMCs or T cells enriched from blood (not recorded which). The V call is TRBV5-1, the J call TRBJ1-2, with 9 bases that match TRBD1. The receptor was derived from a man under 40 who had recovered from COVID-19. CDR3 sequence (DNA): TGCGCCAGCAGCACCGGGACAGGGATGGGCTACACCTTC. It is translated as CASSTGTGMGYTF.